This T cell receptor beta chain stems from a study of cytomegalovirus exposure and HLA in healthy donors. Worth noting for this clone: Its antigen is as yet unknown.

Trimming shortened V by 7 bases and J by 4 bases, and 13 bases separated the two germline ends. Germline values: CDR1 SNHLY, CDR2 FYNNEI. The CDR3 covers 13 residues. General study findings and limits: The authors considered a cluster of highly shared sequence variants likely to be a sequencing artifact. A later analysis linked a missense DCLRE1C variant to TCR beta V- and J-gene trimming.

60 Vbeta and 13 Jbeta primers were used in PCR. In the source study's methods: The authors later counted 70 million to 80 million unique TCR beta chains, roughly 11 million of them shared. Sequencing was performed with immunoSEQ multiplex PCR; in TCRdb, only in-frame clones are kept and a portion is missing. The V and J calls and clone size come from that table; D and trimming were worked out from the DNA. The sample has roughly 200,000 clones; 70% to 80% are singletons. Despite likely unrecorded immune exposures, the donors were nominally healthy at the time of sampling. The clonotype comes from a woman aged 55-70 years in good health and CMV-seropositive. The specimen was PBMCs. The chain joins TRBV2 to TRBJ1-2; no clear D gene. The CDR3 nucleotides are TGTGCCAGCATCCCCGGGTCTCGCTATGGCTACACCTTC. Its protein product is CASIPGSRYGYTF.